Listed below are T cell receptor beta chains from one sample, sequenced in a study of blood T cell repertoires in COVID-19. Here immunoSEQ multiplex PCR was the method, and the copy in TCRdb shows in-frame clones only, minus some. Seen here are under 200,000 clones, 85% to 90% observed once, and the top ten hold approximately 0.75%. Sequencing input: peripheral blood. The receptors shown here come from a woman in her 70s with acute or convalescent COVID-19. Both conserved end residues are part of each CDR3. D genes are given only for firm matches. Size is stated for part of the rows, as once, few or many counts, or as a class when the clone is expanded.

.	TRBV21-1	.	TRBJ1-6	CARLGLPDNSPLHF	TGTGCCAGGTTGGGGCTTCCAGATAATTCACCCCTCCACTTT
.	TRBV27	.	TRBJ2-7	CASSLSSRGFYEQYF	TGTGCCAGCAGTTTATCCTCACGGGGATTCTACGAGCAGTACTTC
TRBD2	TRBV7-2	.	TRBJ2-1	CASSLRSSGGYNEQFF	TGTGCCAGCAGCTTAAGGAGTAGCGGGGGCTACAATGAGCAGTTCTTC
.	TRBV7-9	.	TRBJ1-1	CASSPDGGAAEAFF	TGTGCCAGCAGCCCTGATGGGGGGGCTGCTGAAGCTTTCTTT
.	TRBV9	few	TRBJ1-3	CASSVGGTGGMEHTIYF	TGTGCCAGCAGCGTAGGGGGGACTGGCGGTATGGAACACACCATATATTTT
TRBD1	TRBV3-1/TRBV3-2	.	TRBJ1-2	CASSQEGTGGRGYTF	TGTGCCAGCAGCCAAGAAGGTACAGGGGGTCGTGGCTACACCTTC
.	TRBV7-9	.	TRBJ2-7	CASSPLGPYEQYF	TGTGCCAGCAGCCCCCTCGGTCCCTACGAGCAGTACTTC
TRBD1	TRBV12-3/TRBV12-4	once	TRBJ2-1	CASSRDRGDEQFF	TGTGCCAGCAGTCGGGACAGGGGTGATGAGCAGTTCTTC
TRBD2	TRBV11-2	.	TRBJ2-2	CASSLGLAGPTGELFF	TGTGCCAGCAGCTTAGGACTAGCGGGCCCCACCGGGGAGCTGTTTTTT
.	TRBV11-2	.	TRBJ2-2	CASSRPSGRRAGELFF	TGTGCCAGCAGCCGCCCCTCCGGGAGACGGGCCGGGGAGCTGTTTTTT
TRBD1	TRBV29-1	once	TRBJ2-2	CSVAPGQGATGELFF	TGCAGCGTTGCCCCTGGACAGGGGGCAACCGGGGAGCTGTTTTTT
TRBD2	TRBV3-1/TRBV3-2	.	TRBJ2-1	CASSRLAGGSYNEQFF	TGTGCCAGCAGCAGACTAGCGGGGGGGTCCTACAATGAGCAGTTCTTC
.	TRBV6-5	.	TRBJ1-5	CASSPQGNQPQHF	TGTGCCAGCAGCCCGCAGGGTAATCAGCCCCAGCATTTT
TRBD2	TRBV6-5	.	TRBJ2-7	CATAGGPYEQYF	TGTGCCACCGCGGGGGGGCCATACGAGCAGTACTTC
.	TRBV5-1	.	TRBJ2-4	CASSLSSGAVRIQYF	TGCGCCAGCAGCTTGTCATCAGGGGCGGTACGGATTCAGTACTTC
.	TRBV3-1/TRBV3-2	.	TRBJ1-3	CASSHDGSSGNTIYF	TGTGCCAGCAGCCACGACGGGAGCTCTGGAAACACCATATATTTT
TRBD2	TRBV28	.	TRBJ2-7	CASRSGTSRYEQYF	TGTGCCAGCAGGTCCGGGACTAGCAGGTACGAGCAGTACTTC